This T cell receptor (beta chain) was profiled in a study of T cells in tumors and immune-related adverse events. The CDR3 runs to 14 residues. Clones were read by immunoSEQ multiplex PCR, and TCRdb kept only the in-frame ones, dropping some. The sample lists around 230 clones, 92% occurring once. This TCR derives from a female donor with metastatic renal cell carcinoma. The starting material was tumor tissue, obtained from a patient treated with anti-PD-1 therapy. The rearrangement uses TRBV21-1 and TRBJ2-1; the D call TRBD1 from the table was never checked on the DNA. TRBV21-1 corresponds to a pseudogene. The CDR3 spells CASSKVGASCEQFF. The CDR3 nucleotides read TGTGCCAGCAGCAAAGTGGGGGCAAGTTGTGAGCAGTTCTTC.